This T cell receptor (beta chain) emerged from a study of blood T cell repertoires in COVID-19 (dated by TCRdb to 2018 to 2020). For the wider study: The collaborator samples originated in the United States, Italy and Spain and spanned the acute and convalescent phases of COVID-19. The material from the prospective study consisted of cDNA or gDNA derived from T cells, B-cell-depleted T cells, or PBMCs. The dataset comprised deeply sampled blood TCRbeta repertoires from subjects exposed to, actively infected with, or recovered from COVID-19. The repertoires were released in a freely available public database meant as a resource for research on the immune response to SARS-CoV-2. The samples were drawn from the first 160 participants of the ongoing ImmuneRACE study and from over a thousand subjects provided by 6 global collaborators. The sample metadata nearly always contained a de-identified subject ID, COVID-19 status, age in years and sex. Where HLA class I and class II types were available, the types were taken from metadata supplied by the sample provider, not from assay-based typing. On the study overall, not on this receptor specifically: Clinical and demographic metadata were provided uncurated, with the amount varying by source and participant.

Comment on this clone: Its antigen remains unidentified. Base qualities are not at hand, and no much larger clone is one base apart.

TCRbeta CDR3 regions were amplified from genomic DNA using the immunoSEQ Assay, a bias-controlled multiplex PCR. The published analysis was carried out like this. Nucleated cell counts per sample were estimated from amplification of reference gene primers within the assay. To quantify the absolute abundance of each unique TCRbeta CDR3 rearrangement, sequence reads were collapsed and filtered. For each sample, productive Simpson clonality was calculated by taking the square root of Simpson's diversity index across productive rearrangements. Here the immuneACCESS table is served through TCRdb, limited to in-frame sequences with V and J called. Missing clones are a known gap in these copies; in checked studies unresolved V genes cover under half, and the rest lacks a known reason. Clonal size and the V and J genes are those of that table, whereas D and trimming came from the DNA. The sample records about 270,000 clones, about nine tenths of which are singletons. Less than 3% of the sample is taken by the ten largest.

In the prospective study, participants were roughly 18 to 100 years old, resided in about two dozen geographic areas of the United States, and were enrolled through a virtual design. To assign participants to cohorts, the prospective study relied on clinical history that participants themselves reported in a screening survey and a study questionnaire. For ImmuneRACE Cohort 3, a participant was defined as recovered based on two consecutive negative NP/OP PCR tests, clearance by a healthcare professional, or resolution of symptoms. In the prospective study, mobile phlebotomists collected whole blood, serum and a nasopharyngeal or oropharyngeal swab from each participant. Prospective study participants could optionally give additional blood draws and questionnaires over a 2-month period. Before DNA extraction, prospective study blood samples were shipped either frozen or at room temperature. At the junction V is shortened by 6 bases and J by 11 bases, with 13 bases in between. The CDR3, cysteine through phenylalanine, is 12 amino acids long. The retained sequence is limited to the CDR3, 36 bases, with the frame set at the first base.

The chain uses TRBV12-3 or TRBV12-4 and TRBJ2-2; TRBD1 is a possible D gene, resting on 6 matching bases. The origin of this receptor is a woman aged 45-60 years who had recovered from COVID-19. Sequenced: PBMCs or T cells enriched from blood (not recorded which). The nucleotides are TGTGCCAGCAGCCATCGACAGGCAGAGCTGTTTTTT. The translation is CASSHRQAELFF.